These 9 T cell receptor beta chains were all obtained from the same sample, sequenced in a study of siplizumab effects on memory and regulatory T cells (dated by TCRdb to about 2019). Their specific antigens are unknown. Cells in the mixed lymphocyte reaction were cultured together at 37 degrees C for 6 days. The library relied on the immunoSEQ multiplex PCR assay. The table was pulled from immuneACCESS by TCRdb, which kept in-frame rearrangements only. Such tables lose some clones; where checked, under half of the loss comes from unresolved V genes, and the rest has no known cause. Present in this sample are 13,000 or so clones, roughly 40% of which were seen just once. The biggest ten clones account for 10% of the sample. The specimen sequenced was CFSE-low (dividing) CD8+ T cells sorted from an allogeneic mixed lymphocyte reaction. These receptors were taken from a human donor in good health; the cells came from an allogeneic mixed lymphocyte reaction.

The chain combines TRBV7-3 with TRBJ2-3; TRBD2 matches at 8 bases. The germline CDR1 and CDR2 sequences are SGHTA and FQGTGA. J gave up 2 bases and V 1 base, and 2 bases lay outside the gene matches. The CDR3 length is 15 residues. CDR3 amino acids: CASSLSGGLTDTQYF. The CDR3 nucleotides read TGTGCCAGCAGCTTAAGCGGGGGGCTCACAGATACGCAGTATTTT.

This clone has a handful of counts. The V and J genes are TRBV11-2 and TRBJ1-1, with TRBD1 as a possible D gene (5 bases). Between the trimmed V and J ends, which lost 2 bases and 6 bases, there was a span of 13 bases. The germline V gene has CDR1 SGHAT and CDR2 FQNNGV. The CDR3 extends over 14 amino acids. The CDR3 reads CASSLLREGPEAFF. The CDR3 DNA reads as TGTGCCAGCAGCTTACTCAGGGAAGGGCCTGAAGCTTTCTTT. Full variable domain (rest looked up from reference TRBV11-2 and TRBJ1-1): EAGVAQSPRYKIIEKRQSVAFWCNPISGHATLYWYQQILGQGPKLLIQFQNNGVVDDSQLPKDRFSAERLKGVDSTLKIQPAKLEDSAVYLCASSLLREGPEAFFGQGTRLTVV.

In this sample, this clone turned up a few times. J is TRBJ2-7 and V is TRBV6-5; D gene unclear. With 0 bases removed from V and 0 bases from J, the gap between germline ends came to 6 bases. The V gene's germline CDR1 is MNHEY and CDR2 SVGAGI. The CDR3 sequence is 14 residues long. The CDR3 loop reads CASSYSGPSYEQYF. The CDR3 DNA reads TGTGCCAGCAGTTACTCAGGGCCCTCCTACGAGCAGTACTTC.

The chain recombines TRBV7-9 with TRBJ1-1, with D unclear. The CDR3 extends over 13 amino acids. V was trimmed by 6 bases and J by 0 bases, leaving 8 bases between them. CDR1 and CDR2 (germline): SEHNR, FQNEAQ (reference sequence). The CDR3 nucleotides are TGTGCCAGCAGGGCGGGGTTGAACACTGAAGCTTTCTTT. Its translation: CASRAGLNTEAFF.

The chain couples TRBV5-6 to TRBJ1-1; D not certain. Trimming shortened V by 1 base and J by 6 bases, and 13 bases separated the two germline ends. Germline V gene sequence: CDR1 SGHDT, CDR2 YYEEEE. The CDR3 extends over 14 amino acids. The CDR3 here is CASSLMRRDPEAFF. The CDR3 DNA reads as TGTGCCAGCAGCTTGATGCGGCGCGACCCTGAAGCTTTCTTT. Looking up the rest from reference TRBV5-6 and TRBJ1-1 gives the full variable domain: DAGVTQSPTHLIKTRGQQVTLRCSPKSGHDTVSWYQQALGQGPQFIFQYYEEEERQRGNFPDRFSGHQFPNYSSELNVNALLLGDSALYLCASSLMRRDPEAFFGQGTRLTVV.

This chain joins TRBV4-2 and TRBJ2-1; no reliable D call. Trimming left V 5 bases short and J 8 bases short, with 13 bases between. This CDR3 has 13 residues. Germline CDR1 reads LGHNA; CDR2 reads YNFKEQ. Here the CDR3 reads CASSLSALDEQFF. The CDR3 DNA reads TGTGCCAGCAGCTTAAGTGCCCTCGATGAGCAGTTCTTC.

As DNA, the CDR3 is TGTGCCAGTAGTACTATAGCGGGGGGGCCGGGTGAGCAGTTCTTC. It encodes CASSTIAGGPGEQFF. The genes are TRBV19 and TRBJ2-1; 11 positions match TRBD2. CDR1 and CDR2 from the germline V gene are LNHDA and SQIVND (reference sequence). CDR3 size: 15 residues. With V trimmed by 4 bases and J by 9 bases, 8 bases remained unmatched.

This clone appeared a few times. The chain recombines TRBV7-9 with TRBJ1-1, with 7 bases lining up with TRBD1. Germline V gene data show CDR1 as SEHNR and CDR2 as FQNEAQ (reference sequence). This CDR3 has 15 residues. J gave up 5 bases and V 5 bases, and 11 bases lay outside the gene matches. The CDR3 DNA reads TGTGCCAGCAGCCGGGACCGACAGGGCCTAACTGAAGCTTTCTTT. The encoded protein is CASSRDRQGLTEAFF.

In this sample, this clone is medium-sized. V and J are TRBV19 and TRBJ2-5; possible D gene TRBD1, 5 bases. Per germline, CDR1 LNHDA and CDR2 SQIVND (reference sequence). V dropped 5 bases and J dropped 4 bases, with 11 bases sitting between them. The CDR3 is 13 amino acids. This chain's CDR3 is CASSSDRLETQYF. DNA for the CDR3: TGTGCCAGTAGTTCCGACAGATTAGAGACCCAGTACTTC.